The entry below gives a single TCR beta chain sequence along with its context. Its matching antigen is unknown. The data belong to a study of tissue T cells after allogeneic stem cell transplantation. The overall study: Pathologist H&E review favored samples with visible lymphocytes for sequencing among multiple samples.

Study-level results: Limitations included a small, clinically heterogeneous cohort and limited sampling depth.

Looked up from germline, CDR1 is SGHTA and CDR2 is FQGNSA. Trimming left V 4 bases short and J 4 bases short, with 13 bases between. The CDR3 is 14 residues long. Adult allogeneic hematopoietic cell transplant recipients with steroid-refractory graft-versus-host disease were prospectively enrolled for research autopsy. The repertoire was sequenced with immunoSEQ multiplex PCR; TCRdb's copy has only in-frame clones and lacks some. The sample carries several thousand clones, approximately 80% recorded once. The sequence derives from a male patient aged 60 or older with steroid-refractory graft-versus-host disease after an allogeneic stem cell transplant. Some T cells could come from the graft donor. V gene TRBV7-2 combines with J gene TRBJ1-1; TRBD1 might be the D (6 bases). The sample was skin, taken at autopsy. In DNA form, the CDR3 reads TGTGCCAGCAGCTCACAGGGAGGGGGCACTGAAGCTTTCTTT. It specifies CASSSQGGGTEAFF.